This T cell receptor beta chain was identified in a study of OX40 agonist ivuxolimab in advanced cancers. Study at large: People in dose escalation had one of these cancers: hepatocellular carcinoma, melanoma, renal cell or head and neck cancer.

This CDR3 has 14 residues. The germline gives CDR1 LNHDA, CDR2 SQIVND (reference sequence). V was clipped by 1 base and J by 2 bases; unmatched bases: 2. On this clone: Its antigen is unidentified.

Prior autoimmune disease or systemic immunosuppression barred patients. Researchers took blood at baseline, on cycle 4 day 1, and on cycle 7 day 1. The study's findings and limits: Those patients achieving a partial response at 0.1-3.0 mg/kg showed among the lowest clonal expansion.

Measured with immunoSEQ multiplex PCR; TCRdb has only the in-frame clones, and not every one. The sample lists about 24,000 clones, around 73% occurring once. The clonotype originates from an adult with an advanced solid tumor such as melanoma, head and neck, liver or kidney cancer. The material was CD4+ or CD8+ T cells sorted from blood, obtained in a trial of the OX40 agonist ivuxolimab. The gene calls are TRBV19 and TRBJ2-7; 7 bases align to TRBD1. The CDR3 protein is CASSIVGTAYEQYF. The CDR3 nucleotides are TGTGCCAGTAGTATAGTGGGGACAGCCTACGAGCAGTACTTC.